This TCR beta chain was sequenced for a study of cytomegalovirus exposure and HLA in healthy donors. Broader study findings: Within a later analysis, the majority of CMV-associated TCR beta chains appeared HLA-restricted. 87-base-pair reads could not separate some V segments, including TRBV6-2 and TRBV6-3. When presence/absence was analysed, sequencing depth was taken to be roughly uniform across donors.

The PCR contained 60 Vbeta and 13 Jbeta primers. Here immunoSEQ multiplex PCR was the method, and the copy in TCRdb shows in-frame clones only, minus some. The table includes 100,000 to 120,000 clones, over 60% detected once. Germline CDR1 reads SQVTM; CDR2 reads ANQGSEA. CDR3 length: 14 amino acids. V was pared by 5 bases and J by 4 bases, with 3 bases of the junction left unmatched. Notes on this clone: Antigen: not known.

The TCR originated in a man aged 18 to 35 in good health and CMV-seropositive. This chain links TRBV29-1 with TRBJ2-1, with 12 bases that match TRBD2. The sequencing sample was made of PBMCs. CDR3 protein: CSVSTSGGYNEQFF. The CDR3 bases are TGCAGCGTTTCGACTAGCGGGGGTTACAATGAGCAGTTCTTC.